The 27 T cell receptor beta chains below were found in one sample sequenced in a study of T cells after yellow fever vaccination. TCRdb reprocessed the 5' RACE reads via MiXCR and lists one record per CDR3 protein. The repertoire holds some 670,000 distinct CDR3 sequences, 10% to 15% seen once, with under 15% in the top ten. Source: PBMCs, taken on the day of the yellow fever booster vaccination. The source of these receptors is a man between 25 and 39 years old who received the YFV17D yellow fever vaccine.

The chain uses TRBV19 and TRBJ2-3; D gene unclear. V was shortened by 10 bases and J by 6 bases, with 11 bases between the two germline ends. The germline CDR1 and CDR2 sequences are LNHDA and SQIVND (reference sequence). The CDR3 is made up of 11 amino acids. Here the CDR3 DNA reads TGTGCCATCCGGGCCGGGGATACGCAGTATTTT. Its translation: CAIRAGDTQYF. Combining the CDR3 with reference TRBV19 and TRBJ2-3 gives the whole variable domain DGGITQSPKYLFRKEGQNVTLSCEQNLNHDAMYWYRQDPGQGLRLIYYSQIVNDFQKGDIAEGYSVSREKKESFPLTVTSAQKNPTAFYLCAIRAGDTQYFGPGTRLTVL.

A note on this clonotype: Because the CDR3 is missing its conserved closing phenylalanine or tryptophan, this is likely a read error. No DNA is shown, since the ends of the CDR3 on it are uncertain; the CDR3 is the one TCRdb lists. The chain is built from TRBV20-1 and TRBJ2-7; the table's D gene call, TRBD2, was not cross checked with the DNA. Germline V lookup: CDR1 DFQATT, CDR2 SNEGSKA (reference sequence). The CDR3 has 12 residues if both end residues are counted. Here the CDR3 reads CSAPSTSGRAWY.

The table lists this clonotype with a few counts. The V call is TRBV5-1, the J call TRBJ2-1; 11 nucleotides agree with TRBD1. There are 13 residues in the CDR3. Germline V lookup: CDR1 SGHRS, CDR2 YFSETQ. The junction had 0 bases not matched to a gene; V was cut back by 7 bases and J by 3 bases. CDR3 DNA: TGCGCCAGCGGGACAGGGGGCTACAATGAGCAGTTCTTC. Its protein product is CASGTGGYNEQFF. The full variable domain, with the rest looked up from reference TRBV5-1 and TRBJ2-1, is KAGVTQTPRYLIKTRGQQVTLSCSPISGHRSVSWYQQTPGQGLQFLFEYFSETQRNKGNFPGRFSGRQFSNSRSEMNVSTLELGDSALYLCASGTGGYNEQFFGPGTRLTVL.

The chain recombines TRBV20-1 with TRBJ2-3, with 8 bases that match TRBD1. The V and J ends lost 2 bases and 3 bases, in that order; junction bases with no gene match: 10. Germline CDR1 is DFQATT and CDR2 is SNEGSKA (reference sequence). The CDR3 has 16 amino acids. In DNA form, the CDR3 reads TGCAGTGCTAGACCTGGGGGGACAGGTCTGACAGATACGCAGTATTTT. Amino acids: CSARPGGTGLTDTQYF.

Note on this clonotype: Germline and junction disagree at one end, which may indicate a read error. The chain employs TRBV29-1 and TRBJ2-1, with D tentatively TRBD1 (6 bases). CDR3 length: 13 residues. From germline, CDR1 is SQVTM and CDR2 ANQGSEA. This CDR3 is CSVEEKGVFEQFF. For the CDR3, the DNA is TGCAGCGTCGAAGAAAAGGGGGTATTTGAGCAGTTCTTC.

This clonotype was observed a handful of times. This chain links TRBV20-1 with TRBJ1-2; no firm D call. Per germline, CDR1 DFQATT and CDR2 SNEGSKA (reference sequence). The CDR3 covers 13 residues. V shed 0 bases and J shed 5 bases, with 10 bases lying between them. The CDR3 coding sequence is TGCAGTGCTAGAGATCTCGCCCGATATGGCTACACCTTC. Amino acids: CSARDLARYGYTF.

In this sample, this clonotype turned up a few times. The rearrangement uses TRBV28 and TRBJ1-6, with D possibly matching TRBD1 (6 bases). V gave up 3 bases and J gave up 14 bases, with 20 bases separating them. CDR3 length equals 15 residues. Per germline, CDR1 MDHEN and CDR2 SYDVKM. This CDR3 is CASSLVGQSSSTLHF. The CDR3 nucleotides are TGTGCCAGCAGTTTGGTGGGACAAAGTTCGAGTACCCTCCACTTT.

The chain employs TRBV6-5 and TRBJ2-7, with D maybe TRBD1 (5 bases). This CDR3 has 16 residues. Germline CDR1 is MNHEY and CDR2 is SVGAGI. The V gene lost 2 bases and the J gene lost 3 bases, with 17 bases spanning the gap. The CDR3 region is CASSYPLQGWNYEQYF. In DNA form, the CDR3 reads TGTGCCAGCAGTTACCCCCTGCAGGGTTGGAACTACGAGCAGTACTTC.

This clonotype showed up just a few times. The CDR3 protein is CASSSGWSSYNEQFF. CDR3 DNA: TGTGCCAGCAGCTCCGGGTGGAGCTCCTACAATGAGCAGTTCTTC. The chain has TRBV6-2 or TRBV6-3 and TRBJ2-1; no reliable D call. The germline V gene encodes CDR1 MNHEY and CDR2 SVGEGT. The CDR3 runs 15 residues. V lost 6 bases and J 0 bases, leaving 12 bases between the germline ends.

This clonotype was seen only a few times. This rearrangement joins TRBV3-1 to TRBJ2-7; 7 nucleotides agree with TRBD1. This CDR3 contains 14 residues. With V trimmed by 1 base and J by 6 bases, 6 bases remained unmatched. Germline CDR1 is LGHDT and CDR2 is YNNKEL (reference sequence). DNA for the CDR3: TGTGCCAGCAGCCAAGGAGGACAGGTCGGCGAGCAGTACTTC. Its protein is CASSQGGQVGEQYF.

The table lists this clonotype with a few counts. V gene TRBV4-1 combines with J gene TRBJ2-2, with a weak D call TRBD2 (6 bases). This CDR3 has 15 amino acids. V lost 0 bases and J lost 5, with 10 bases in between. Germline V lookup: CDR1 MGHRA, CDR2 YSYEKL. CDR3: CASSQEGGLTGELFF. For the CDR3, the DNA is TGCGCCAGCAGCCAAGAGGGGGGATTAACCGGGGAGCTGTTTTTT.

This clonotype has more than one count but fewer than ten. The chain employs TRBV7-9 and TRBJ2-2; 9 nucleotides match TRBD2. Germline V gene lookup returns CDR1 SEHNR and CDR2 FQNEAQ (reference sequence). The CDR3 has 17 residues. V trimming: 1 base; J trimming: 4 bases; junction bases outside the gene matches: 7. CDR3 sequence: CASSLVLLAGFTGELFF. Written as DNA, the CDR3 is TGTGCCAGCAGCTTAGTTCTACTAGCGGGCTTCACCGGGGAGCTGTTTTTT.

The V and J genes are TRBV28 and TRBJ2-7; a weak D match, TRBD2 (5 bases). The V gene lost 6 bases and the J gene lost 4 bases, with 19 bases spanning the gap. The CDR3 contains 15 residues. Germline CDR1 MDHEN, CDR2 SYDVKM. The CDR3 bases are TGTGCCAGCAGCTCGGTCCCCCCATCGGGGTACGAGCAGTACTTC. Translated, it gives CASSSVPPSGYEQYF.

This clonotype appeared a few times. The gene calls are TRBV12-3 or TRBV12-4 and TRBJ2-3; TRBD2 matches 8 bases. This CDR3 is built from 15 residues. V trimming: 2 bases; J trimming: 5 bases; junction bases outside the gene matches: 6. CDR3 residues: CASSLSAGVVDTQYF. The DNA of the CDR3 is TGTGCCAGCAGTTTATCAGCGGGAGTAGTAGATACGCAGTATTTT.

The gene calls are TRBV4-2 and TRBJ1-2; TRBD1 matches at 10 bases. The V and J ends lost 4 bases and 0 bases, in that order; junction bases with no gene match: 5. Germline V CDR1 and CDR2: LGHNA, YNFKEQ. The CDR3 contains 16 residues. The CDR3 DNA follows: TGTGCCAGCAGCCGGGACAGGGGACCACCTAACTATGGCTACACCTTC. Translation: CASSRDRGPPNYGYTF.

This clonotype turned up a few times. This rearrangement joins TRBV7-9 to TRBJ2-1; the match to TRBD2 covers 10 bases. Trimming cost V 1 base and J 6 bases; bases outside gene matches: 6. CDR1 is SEHNR, CDR2 FQNEAQ, per germline (reference sequence). The CDR3 is 16 amino acids. CDR3 residues: CASSLDPSGSLNEQFF. The DNA for the CDR3 is TGTGCCAGCAGCTTAGATCCTAGCGGGAGTCTCAATGAGCAGTTCTTC.

In its sample, this clonotype was seen a few times. The chain uses TRBV5-1 and TRBJ2-7, with TRBD2 matching over 11 bases. The CDR3 consists of 16 residues. Germline V gene sequence: CDR1 SGHRS, CDR2 YFSETQ. Germline trimming cut 4 bases from V and 4 bases from J; bases unmatched to any gene: 10. This CDR3 is CASSEDPTSGMYEQYF. CDR3 nucleotide sequence: TGCGCCAGCAGCGAGGACCCGACTAGCGGGATGTACGAGCAGTACTTC.

In its sample, this clonotype was seen a few times. V and J are TRBV4-2 and TRBJ2-7; 8 bases match TRBD2. Germline CDR1 and CDR2: LGHNA and YNFKEQ. The junction had 10 bases not matched to a gene; V was cut back by 0 bases and J by 3 bases. The CDR3 loop spans 17 amino acids. CDR3 protein: CASSQEGYSAGDYEQYF. CDR3 nucleotide sequence: TGTGCCAGCAGCCAAGAAGGGTATTCAGCGGGAGACTACGAGCAGTACTTC.

Here the CDR3 reads CASSPTAGDEQFF. In nucleotides, the CDR3 is TGTGCCAGTAGTCCCACAGCGGGAGATGAGCAGTTCTTC. This chain joins TRBV19 and TRBJ2-1, with 8 bases lining up with TRBD2. V shed 5 bases and J 8 bases; nucleotides not matched to a gene: 5. The CDR3 consists of 13 residues. Looked up from germline, CDR1 is LNHDA and CDR2 is SQIVND (reference sequence).

This clonotype was seen repeatedly, ten times or more. At one end, the junction sequence differs from germline, possibly due to a read error. As DNA, the CDR3 is TGTGCCAGCAGCAGTCAGGGGAGAGAGACCCAGTACTTC. Its translation is CASSSQGRETQYF. This chain uses TRBV5-1 with TRBJ2-5, with a possible D match to TRBD1 (6 bases). The CDR3 loop spans 13 amino acids. Germline V gene lookup returns CDR1 SGHRS and CDR2 YFSETQ.

This clonotype came up a few times. The J gene is TRBJ2-2, the V gene TRBV7-6; 7 nucleotides match TRBD1. CDR1 and CDR2 (germline): SGHVS, FNYEAQ. J was trimmed by 4 bases and V by 5 bases; bases with no gene match: 10. The length of the CDR3 is 16 residues. The CDR3, as DNA: TGTGCCAGCAGCCCAGGGGGAGCGCTGAGCACCGGGGAGCTGTTTTTT. Translated: CASSPGGALSTGELFF.

This chain connects TRBV10-3 to TRBJ2-1; a weak D match, TRBD1 (6 bases). V lost 5 bases, J lost 5 bases, and 10 bases lay in between. This CDR3 contains 13 residues. Germline CDR1 reads ENHRY; CDR2 reads SYGVKD. The CDR3: CAISPQGNNEQFF. CDR3 sequence (DNA): TGTGCCATCAGTCCCCAGGGGAACAATGAGCAGTTCTTC.

This clonotype was detected a few times. J is TRBJ2-1 and V is TRBV9; tentatively, D is TRBD2 (6 bases). Trimming stripped 3 bases from V and 4 bases from J, with 8 bases between. Germline CDR1 is SGDLS and CDR2 is YYNGEE. The CDR3 loop spans 13 amino acids. This CDR3 reads CASSARGYNEQFF. The CDR3 DNA reads as TGTGCCAGCAGCGCGCGGGGTTACAATGAGCAGTTCTTC.

This clonotype came up a few times. The V and J genes are TRBV20-1 and TRBJ2-3, with D tentatively TRBD1 or TRBD2 (5 bases each). V gave up 0 bases and J gave up 0 bases, with 10 bases separating them. The CDR3 length is 15 residues. Germline lookup yields CDR1 DFQATT and CDR2 SNEGSKA (reference sequence). CDR3 residues: CSARDRGFSTDTQYF. Here the CDR3 DNA reads TGCAGTGCTAGAGATCGGGGCTTTAGCACAGATACGCAGTATTTT.

As regards this clonotype: This may arise from a read error, as a much more abundant clone is one base away. V gene TRBV21-1 combines with J gene TRBJ2-1; whether TRBD2, the table's D call, matches the DNA was not checked. TRBV21-1 is shown as a pseudogene. This CDR3 region has 19 residues. CDR3 in DNA: TGTGCCACCCAGCGGGAGCTAGCGGGAGGCCTGAGCTCCTACAATGAGCAGTTCTTC. It specifies CATQRELAGGLSSYNEQFF.

The chain combines TRBV11-2 with TRBJ1-4; perhaps TRBD1 as D (6 bases). This CDR3 contains 15 residues. Germline loops: CDR1 SGHAT, CDR2 FQNNGV. The germline V and J ends were trimmed by 2 bases and 7 bases, with 14 bases remaining between them. The CDR3 DNA reads TGTGCCAGCAGCTTAACCAGGGGTCGTGGTGAAAAACTGTTTTTT. Protein sequence: CASSLTRGRGEKLFF.

V is TRBV30 and J is TRBJ2-2; TRBD1 is a possible D gene (6 bases). There are 11 residues in the CDR3. Trimming took 2 bases from V and 11 from J, leaving 9 bases between them. CDR1 is GTSNPN, CDR2 SVGIG, per germline (reference sequence). This CDR3 is CAWSYRVELFF. The CDR3 region has the DNA TGTGCCTGGAGTTACAGGGTAGAGCTGTTTTTT. Looking up the rest from reference TRBV30 and TRBJ2-2 gives the full variable domain: SQTIHQWPATLVQPVGSPLSLECTVEGTSNPNLYWYRQAAGRGLQLLFYSVGIGQISSEVPQNLSASRPQDRQFILSSKKLLLSDSGFYLCAWSYRVELFFGEGSRLTVL.